This passage covers 18 T cell receptor beta chains from one sample sequenced in a study of metastatic and nonmetastatic thyroid tumors. TCRdb re-clonotyped the PCR reads through MiXCR. The table records about 34,000 clones, roughly a sixth of them present only once. Patients underwent thyroid surgery, and none had received any treatment before it. The sample taken for sequencing was blood. Receptors originate from a female donor with papillary thyroid cancer or a benign thyroid nodule (not recorded which). Some clones in this sample may be carry-over from other donors' samples.

This clone has only a few counts. Sequence at one end of the junction differs from germline and may be a read error. V and J are TRBV6-5 and TRBJ2-3; 12 bases are a match to TRBD2. The V gene's germline CDR1 is MNHEY and CDR2 SVGAGI. CDR3 length equals 15 residues. The chain's CDR3 is CASSYSRLAGAHAVF. In DNA, the CDR3 is TGTGCCAGCAGTTACTCGAGACTAGCGGGGGCCCACGCAGTATTT.

With respect to this clone: This may be a read error, as it is one base from a much larger clone. This sample also contains other DNA sequences that code for the same CDR3. The V and J genes are TRBV28 and TRBJ2-7; 11 bases match TRBD2. This CDR3 contains 16 residues. Germline-derived CDR1 and CDR2 are MDHEN and SYDVKM. The CDR3 here is CTSAGTSGASSYEQYF. The CDR3 DNA is TGTACCAGCGCCGGGACTAGCGGAGCGAGCTCCTACGAGCAGTACTTC.

In this sample, this clone turned up many times. The rearrangement joins TRBV29-1 to TRBJ1-1, with 7 bases fitting TRBD1. Germline CDR1 is SQVTM and CDR2 is ANQGSEA. The V segment lost 4 bases and the J segment 1 base; nucleotides outside the gene matches: 0. There are 12 residues in the CDR3. Here the CDR3 DNA reads TGCAGCGTTGGGACAGGGAACACTGAAGCTTTCTTT. Amino acids: CSVGTGNTEAFF. The full variable domain, with the rest looked up from reference TRBV29-1 and TRBJ1-1, is SAVISQKPSRDICQRGTSLTIQCQVDSQVTMMFWYRQQPGQSLTLIATANQGSEATYESGFVIDKFPISRPNLTFSTLTVSNMSPEDSSIYLCSVGTGNTEAFFGQGTRLTVV.

The V gene is TRBV20-1, the J gene TRBJ1-4; D is unclear. Trimming took off 1 base at V and 2 bases at J, with 8 bases between the two ends. The germline CDR1 and CDR2 sequences are DFQATT and SNEGSKA (reference sequence). CDR3 length: 14 residues. The CDR3 sequence: CSARGIGTNEKLFF. The CDR3 region has the DNA TGCAGTGCTAGAGGGATCGGCACTAATGAAAAACTGTTTTTT.

This clone has ten or more counts. The rearrangement links TRBV11-3 to TRBJ2-2; D gene uncertain. Germline CDR1 and CDR2: SGHNT and YENEEA. This CDR3 is 14 amino acids long. V was pared by 6 bases and J by 6 bases, with 14 bases between. The CDR3 DNA sequence: TGTGCCAGCAGTGTGACCCCCCTGTCCGGGGAGCTGTTTTTT. This codes for CASSVTPLSGELFF.

Ten or more counts support this clone. In DNA form, the CDR3 reads TGTGCCAGCAGTTACTCGGGGACTAGCGGGAGTACGGGCGAGCAGTACTTC. Translating it yields CASSYSGTSGSTGEQYF. The chain couples TRBV6-5 to TRBJ2-7; the match to TRBD2 covers 14 bases. The length of the CDR3 is 17 residues. The ends lost 0 bases at V and 6 bases at J; junction bases unmatched: 7. The germline V gene has CDR1 MNHEY and CDR2 SVGAGI.

This clone was recorded only once. The gene calls are TRBV11-2 and TRBJ2-2, with TRBD2 matching over 10 bases. This CDR3 has 19 amino acids. Germline values: CDR1 SGHAT, CDR2 FQNNGV. Trimming removed 3 bases from V and 1 base from J; junction bases left unmatched: 11. CDR3 in amino acids: CASSLDLAGVDRNTGELFF. The CDR3 DNA sequence: TGTGCCAGCAGCTTGGATCTAGCGGGGGTCGATAGGAACACCGGGGAGCTGTTTTTT.

This clone was seen many times. The chain couples TRBV20-1 to TRBJ2-1; 13 nucleotides align to TRBD2. After removal of 3 bases from V and 7 bases from J, the junction contained 3 bases not matched to a gene. This CDR3 region has 14 residues. The germline V gene has CDR1 DFQATT and CDR2 SNEGSKA (reference sequence). The CDR3 DNA follows: TGCAGTGCTAGCGGACTAGCGGGAGTTAATGAGCAGTTCTTC. It yields the protein CSASGLAGVNEQFF.

This clone came up many times. This chain joins TRBV5-4 and TRBJ2-3; tentatively, D is TRBD1 (5 bases). The CDR3 is made up of 15 amino acids. Germline V gives CDR1 SGHNT, CDR2 YYREEE (reference sequence). Deletions cut 3 bases from V and 0 bases from J, with 11 bases between. The DNA for the CDR3 is TGTGCCAGCAGCTCCCAGACAGAGAGCACAGATACGCAGTATTTT. Its protein is CASSSQTESTDTQYF.

This clone was seen more than once but under ten times. One end of the junction does not line up with germline, which may come from a read error. V usage is TRBV12-3 or TRBV12-4 and J usage is TRBJ2-7; TRBD1 matches 8 bases. CDR3 length equals 12 residues. The DNA for the CDR3 is TGTGCCAGCAGTTTTGGACAGGGCGAGCATTACTTC. It is translated as CASSFGQGEHYF.

The chain has TRBV24-1 and TRBJ2-3, with 9 bases that match TRBD2. V lost 3 bases and J lost 3; bases outside the gene matches: 9. CDR1 KGHDR and CDR2 SFDVKD come from the germline V gene. The CDR3 extends over 17 amino acids. CDR3 region: CATSDARQTSGTDTQYF. The CDR3 DNA follows: TGTGCCACCAGTGATGCCCGACAAACTAGCGGGACAGATACGCAGTATTTT.

This clone was counted at least ten times. V is TRBV6-1 and J is TRBJ1-5; 10 bases match TRBD1. Germline V lookup: CDR1 MNHNS, CDR2 SASEGT. The V segment lost 6 bases and the J segment 2 bases; nucleotides outside the gene matches: 10. The CDR3 length is 17 residues. This chain's CDR3 is CASRLGTGALGNQPQHF. Written as DNA, the CDR3 is TGTGCCAGCAGGTTAGGGACAGGGGCCCTGGGCAATCAGCCCCAGCATTTT.

The J gene is TRBJ2-1, the V gene TRBV12-3 or TRBV12-4, with 7 nucleotides matching TRBD2. V shed 1 base and J 6 bases; nucleotides not matched to a gene: 3. The CDR3 consists of 14 residues. CDR3 in DNA: TGTGCCAGCAGTTTAGGACTAGCCCCCAATGAGCAGTTCTTC. Translated, it gives CASSLGLAPNEQFF.

The genes are TRBV9 and TRBJ1-5; D gene unclear. The CDR3 covers 14 residues. The germline V gene has CDR1 SGDLS and CDR2 YYNGEE. V was cut by 4 bases and J by 4 bases, with 12 bases left in between. The CDR3, as DNA: TGTGCCAGCAGCACTCAAGACTCAAATCAGCCCCAGCATTTT. It yields the protein CASSTQDSNQPQHF.

In its sample, this clone was seen many times. This rearrangement joins TRBV5-6 to TRBJ2-3, with a tentative D call TRBD1 (6 bases). The V and J ends lost 3 bases and 2 bases respectively, with 16 bases between them. This CDR3 spans 16 amino acids. CDR1 is SGHDT and CDR2 is YYEEEE in the germline V gene. CDR3 sequence: CASSSDRIALTDTQYF. CDR3 sequence (DNA): TGTGCCAGCAGCTCCGACAGGATCGCGCTCACAGATACGCAGTATTTT.

Details on this clone: This may stem from a read error, because a much larger clone lies one nucleotide away. The chain carries TRBV3-1 and TRBJ2-5; D is unclear. CDR1 LGHDT and CDR2 YNNKEL come from the germline V gene (reference sequence). The CDR3 consists of 12 residues. Trimming shortened V by 5 bases and J by 5 bases, and 9 bases separated the two germline ends. CDR3 in amino acids: CASSKFGETQYF. As DNA, the CDR3 is TGTGCCAGCAGCAAATTCGGGGAGACCCAGTACTTC.

The table lists this clone with many counts. With a much larger clone just one base away, this may be a read error. Within the sample, other DNA sequences also encode this same CDR3. The chain joins TRBV20-1 to TRBJ1-1; D unclear. Trimming took off 4 bases at V and 0 bases at J, with 15 bases between the two ends. The CDR3 consists of 15 residues. The V gene's germline CDR1 is DFQATT and CDR2 SNEGSKA (reference sequence). Here the CDR3 DNA reads TGCAGTGCTACCCGGGAGGCCTCCCTGAACACTGAAGCTTTCTTT. This gives the protein CSATREASLNTEAFF.

The table lists this clone with a few counts. J is TRBJ2-7 and V is TRBV10-3; possible D gene TRBD2, 5 bases. With 11 bases removed from V and 4 bases from J, the gap between germline ends came to 18 bases. The CDR3 length is 13 residues. Germline V gene data show CDR1 as ENHRY and CDR2 as SYGVKD. The CDR3 region is CAGSRVESYEQYF. The CDR3 DNA reads as TGTGCCGGCTCGCGGGTTGAATCATACGAGCAGTACTTC.